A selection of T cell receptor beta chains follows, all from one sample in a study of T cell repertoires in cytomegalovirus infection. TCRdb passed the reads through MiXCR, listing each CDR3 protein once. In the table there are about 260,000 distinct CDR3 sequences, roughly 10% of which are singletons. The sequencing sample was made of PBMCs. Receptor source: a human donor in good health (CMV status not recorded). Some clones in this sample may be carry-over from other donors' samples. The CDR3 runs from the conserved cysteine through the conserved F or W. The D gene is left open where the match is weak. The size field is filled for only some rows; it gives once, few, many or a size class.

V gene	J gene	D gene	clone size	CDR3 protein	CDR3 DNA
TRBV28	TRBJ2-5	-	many	CASSLGGMRGETQYF	TGTGCCAGCAGTTTAGGGGGTATGAGAGGAGAGACCCAGTACTTC
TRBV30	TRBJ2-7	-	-	CAWSGTGLYEQYF	TGTGCCTGGAGTGGAACAGGGCTCTACGAGCAGTACTTC
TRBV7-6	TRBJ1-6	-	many	CASSLGAGVSGSPLHF	TGTGCCAGCAGCTTAGGGGCAGGGGTTAGTGGATCACCCCTCCACTTT
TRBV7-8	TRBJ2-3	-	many	CASSSRDTDTQYF	TGTGCCAGCAGCTCGCGGGACACAGATACGCAGTATTTT
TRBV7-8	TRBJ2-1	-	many	CASSLGSWGIYNEQFF	TGTGCCAGCAGCTTGGGGAGCTGGGGGATCTACAATGAGCAGTTCTTC
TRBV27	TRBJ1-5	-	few	CASRYRSNNQPQHF	TGTGCCAGCAGATACAGGTCCAACAATCAGCCCCAGCATTTT
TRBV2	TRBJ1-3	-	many	CASSAGRRNSGNTIYF	TGTGCCAGCAGTGCTGGGCGTCGGAACTCTGGAAACACCATATATTTT
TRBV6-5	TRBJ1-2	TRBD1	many	CASSYSFSGTEGYTF	TGTGCCAGCAGTTACTCCTTTTCCGGGACAGAGGGCTACACCTTC
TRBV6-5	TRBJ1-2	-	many	CASSYSGHYGYTF	TGTGCCAGCAGTTACTCAGGCCACTATGGCTACACCTTC
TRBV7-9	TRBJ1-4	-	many	CASSPKAGSHATNEKLFF	TGTGCCAGCAGCCCTAAGGCGGGCTCCCATGCAACTAATGAAAAACTGTTTTTT
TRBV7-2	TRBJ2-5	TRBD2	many	CASSPLAGVQETQYF	TGTGCCAGCAGTCCACTAGCGGGGGTCCAAGAGACCCAGTACTTC
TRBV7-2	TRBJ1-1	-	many	CASSFRGGRTEAFF	TGTGCCAGCAGCTTTAGGGGGGGGCGAACTGAAGCTTTCTTT
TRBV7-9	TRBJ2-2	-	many	CASSLGANTGELFF	TGTGCCAGCAGCTTAGGTGCGAACACCGGGGAGCTGTTTTTT
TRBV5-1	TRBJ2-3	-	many	CASSVRVASRGDTQYF	TGCGCCAGCAGCGTCCGGGTCGCTTCAAGGGGAGATACGCAGTATTTT
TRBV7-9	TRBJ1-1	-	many	CASSWLGGTNTEAFF	TGTGCCAGCAGCTGGCTCGGCGGGACAAACACTGAAGCTTTCTTT
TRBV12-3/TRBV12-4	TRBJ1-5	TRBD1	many	CASSLGRQGYSNQPQHF	TGTGCCAGCAGTTTAGGACGACAGGGGTATAGCAATCAGCCCCAGCATTTT
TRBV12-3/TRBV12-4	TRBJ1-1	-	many	CASSLREDTEAFF	TGTGCCAGCAGTTTAAGGGAAGACACTGAAGCTTTCTTT
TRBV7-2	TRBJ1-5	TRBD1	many	CASSLHRGSNQPQHF	TGTGCCAGCAGCTTGCACAGGGGGTCGAATCAGCCCCAGCATTTT
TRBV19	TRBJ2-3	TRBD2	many	CASSPRTSGGNTQYF	TGTGCCAGTAGCCCTAGAACTAGCGGGGGAAATACGCAGTATTTT
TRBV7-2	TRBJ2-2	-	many	CASSLGGTSNTGELFF	TGTGCCAGCAGCTTAGGCGGGACCTCCAACACCGGGGAGCTGTTTTTT
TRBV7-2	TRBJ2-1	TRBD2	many	CASSPLRLAGVYNEQFF	TGTGCCAGCAGCCCTCTTAGATTAGCGGGAGTGTACAATGAGCAGTTCTTC
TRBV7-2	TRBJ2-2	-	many	CASSWRNPGELFF	TGTGCCAGCAGCTGGCGGAATCCCGGGGAGCTGTTTTTT
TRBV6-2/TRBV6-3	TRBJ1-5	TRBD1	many	CASSVTGVRNQPQHF	TGTGCCAGCAGCGTTACAGGGGTCCGCAATCAGCCCCAGCATTTT
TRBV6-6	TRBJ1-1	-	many	CASSYWENTEAFF	TGTGCCAGCAGTTATTGGGAGAACACTGAAGCTTTCTTT
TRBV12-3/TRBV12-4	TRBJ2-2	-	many	CASSLDRNTGELFF	TGTGCCAGCAGCCTCGACAGGAACACCGGGGAGCTGTTTTTT
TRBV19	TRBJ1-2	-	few	CASSQGTGGGYTF	TGTGCCAGTAGCCAAGGCACAGGTGGAGGCTACACCTTC
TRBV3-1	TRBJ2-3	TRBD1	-	CASSQDNRGNTDTQYF	TGTGCCAGCAGCCAAGATAACAGGGGGAACACAGATACGCAGTATTTT
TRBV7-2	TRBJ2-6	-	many	CASSLSFQSSGANVLTF	TGTGCCAGCAGCTTAAGCTTTCAGAGCTCTGGGGCCAACGTCCTGACTTTC
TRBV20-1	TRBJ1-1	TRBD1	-	CSAQDPGQGFLTEAFF	TGCAGTGCGCAGGATCCGGGACAGGGCTTTCTCACTGAAGCTTTCTTT
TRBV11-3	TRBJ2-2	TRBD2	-	CASSFKAGNTGELFF	TGTGCCAGCAGCTTTAAAGCGGGAAACACCGGGGAGCTGTTTTTT
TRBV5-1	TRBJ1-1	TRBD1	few	CASSLGQGAVNTEAFF	TGCGCCAGCAGCTTGGGACAGGGGGCAGTTAATACTGAAGCTTTCTTT
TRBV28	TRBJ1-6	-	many	CASSLERGVDSPLHF	TGTGCCAGCAGTTTAGAACGAGGGGTGGATTCACCCCTCCACTTT
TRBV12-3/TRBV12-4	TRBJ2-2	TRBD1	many	CASSPDRGGTGELFF	TGTGCCAGCAGTCCCGACAGGGGAGGCACCGGGGAGCTGTTTTTT
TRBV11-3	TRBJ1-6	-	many	CASSPTSDRAGYNSPLHF	TGTGCCAGCAGCCCTACCTCTGACAGAGCGGGATATAATTCACCCCTCCACTTT
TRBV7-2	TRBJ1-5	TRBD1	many	CASSYDRGTQPQHF	TGTGCCAGCAGCTACGACAGGGGAACTCAGCCCCAGCATTTT
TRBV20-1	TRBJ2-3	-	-	CSARGTGYEPTDTQYF	TGCAGTGCTAGAGGTACAGGGTATGAACCCACAGATACGCAGTATTTT
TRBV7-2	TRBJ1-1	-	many	CASSFLDTEAFF	TGTGCCAGCAGCTTTTTAGACACTGAAGCTTTCTTT
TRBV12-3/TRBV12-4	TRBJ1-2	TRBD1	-	CASSSGRQGIRLGYTF	TGTGCCAGCAGTTCGGGGCGACAGGGAATACGGCTGGGCTACACCTTC
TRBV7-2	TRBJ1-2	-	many	CASSPRGGGNYGYTF	TGTGCCAGCAGCCCTCGGGGGGGAGGCAACTATGGCTACACCTTC
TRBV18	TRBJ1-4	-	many	CASSRDGGEKLFF	TGTGCCAGCTCACGGGACGGCGGTGAAAAACTGTTTTTT
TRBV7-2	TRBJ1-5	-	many	CASSESSNQPQHF	TGTGCCAGCAGCGAGTCTAGCAATCAGCCCCAGCATTTT
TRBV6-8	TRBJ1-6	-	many	CASSYSPPGKSSYNSPLHF	TGTGCCAGCAGTTACTCTCCTCCAGGGAAAAGCTCCTATAATTCACCCCTCCACTTT
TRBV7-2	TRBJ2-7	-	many	CASSFFAAAYEQYF	TGTGCCAGCAGCTTTTTTGCCGCGGCCTACGAGCAGTACTTC
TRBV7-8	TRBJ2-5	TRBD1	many	CASSTRDRVWETQYF	TGTGCCAGCAGCACCCGGGACAGGGTTTGGGAGACCCAGTACTTC
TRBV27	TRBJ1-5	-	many	CASSSLRRAGNQPQHF	TGTGCCAGCAGTTCCTTAAGAAGGGCTGGCAATCAGCCCCAGCATTTT
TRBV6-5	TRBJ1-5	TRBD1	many	CASSYSTGTAYSNQPQHF	TGTGCCAGCAGTTACTCGACTGGGACAGCATATAGCAATCAGCCCCAGCATTTT
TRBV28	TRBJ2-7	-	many	CASSPWRIKSGSYEQYF	TGTGCCAGCAGCCCCTGGAGAATTAAAAGCGGGTCCTACGAGCAGTACTTC
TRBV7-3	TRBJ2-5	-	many	CASSLTGPETQYF	TGTGCCAGCAGCCTAACCGGGCCAGAGACCCAGTACTTC
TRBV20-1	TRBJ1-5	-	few	CSAQSQGPSNQPQHF	TGCAGTGCCCAATCCCAGGGGCCCTCCAATCAGCCCCAGCATTTT
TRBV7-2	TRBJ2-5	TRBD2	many	CASSFSGRGETQYF	TGTGCCAGCAGCTTTTCCGGGAGGGGAGAGACCCAGTACTTC
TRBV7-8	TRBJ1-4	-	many	CASSLGGAQTNEKLFF	TGTGCCAGCAGCTTAGGAGGGGCGCAAACTAATGAAAAACTGTTTTTT
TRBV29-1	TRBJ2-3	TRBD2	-	CSYLTSGTSTDTQYF	TGCAGCTACCTGACTAGCGGGACTAGCACAGATACGCAGTATTTT
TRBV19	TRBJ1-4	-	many	CASEPSGATNEKLFF	TGTGCCAGTGAACCCTCTGGGGCAACTAATGAAAAACTGTTTTTT
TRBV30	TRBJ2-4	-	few	CAWRAQGIGNIQYF	TGTGCCTGGCGGGCCCAGGGTATTGGAAACATTCAGTACTTC
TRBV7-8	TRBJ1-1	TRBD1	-	CASSLQTGGGTEAFF	TGTGCCAGCAGCTTACAAACAGGGGGGGGCACTGAAGCTTTCTTT
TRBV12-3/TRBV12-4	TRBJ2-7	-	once	CASSQARGTYEQYF	TGTGCCAGCAGCCAAGCCCGGGGTACCTACGAGCAGTACTTC
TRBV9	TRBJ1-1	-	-	CASSPGITGNTEAFF	TGTGCCAGCAGCCCAGGAATTACAGGGAACACTGAAGCTTTCTTT
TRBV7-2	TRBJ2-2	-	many	CASSRPLGGELFF	TGTGCCAGCAGCCGGCCCCTAGGTGGGGAGCTGTTTTTT
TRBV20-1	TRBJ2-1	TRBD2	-	CSAPPAGVDNEQFF	TGCAGTGCCCCCCCAGCGGGAGTCGACAATGAGCAGTTCTTC
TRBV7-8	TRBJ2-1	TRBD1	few	CASSFRDRGLVGNEQFF	TGTGCCAGCAGCTTCCGGGACAGGGGTTTAGTAGGCAATGAGCAGTTCTTC